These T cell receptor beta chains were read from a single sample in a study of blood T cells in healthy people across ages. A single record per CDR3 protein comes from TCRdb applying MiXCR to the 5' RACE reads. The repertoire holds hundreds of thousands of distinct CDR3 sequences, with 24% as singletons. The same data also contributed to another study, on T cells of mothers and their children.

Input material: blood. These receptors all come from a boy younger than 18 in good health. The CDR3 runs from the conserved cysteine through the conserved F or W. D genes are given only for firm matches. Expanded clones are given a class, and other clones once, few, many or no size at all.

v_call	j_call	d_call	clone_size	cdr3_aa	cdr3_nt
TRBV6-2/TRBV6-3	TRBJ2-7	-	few	CASSPRAPRKAFEQYF	TGTGCCAGCAGCCCACGGGCACCCAGGAAGGCTTTCGAGCAGTACTTC
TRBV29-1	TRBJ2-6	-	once	CSVDGGLGANVLTF	TGCAGCGTTGATGGGGGGCTTGGGGCCAACGTCCTGACTTTC
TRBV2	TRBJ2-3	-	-	CASSVGRTASSTDTQYF	TGTGCCAGCAGTGTGGGTAGGACGGCGTCAAGCACAGATACGCAGTATTTT
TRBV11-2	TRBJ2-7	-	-	CASSFMSGPYEQYF	TGTGCCAGCAGCTTTATGTCAGGCCCCTACGAGCAGTACTTC
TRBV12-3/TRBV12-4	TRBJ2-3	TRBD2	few	CASSLMIAGGGDTQYF	TGTGCCAGCAGTTTAATGATAGCGGGAGGAGGAGATACGCAGTATTTT
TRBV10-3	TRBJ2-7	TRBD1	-	CAISLQGTSYEQYF	TGTGCCATCAGCCTACAGGGGACATCCTACGAGCAGTACTTC
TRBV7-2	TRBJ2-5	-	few	CASSLGAGYQEAQYF	TGTGCCAGCAGCTTAGGTGCAGGGTACCAAGAGGCCCAGTACTTC
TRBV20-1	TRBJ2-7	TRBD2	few	CSARTSGMSSYEQYF	TGCAGTGCTAGAACTAGCGGGATGTCTAGCTACGAGCAGTACTTC
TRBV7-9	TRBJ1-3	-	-	CASSMRDTWFTGNTIYF	TGTGCCAGCAGCATGCGGGACACTTGGTTTACTGGAAACACCATATATTTT
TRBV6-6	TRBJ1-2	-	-	CASSSSRGHYGYTF	TGTGCCAGCAGTTCGTCTCGGGGGCACTATGGCTACACCTTC
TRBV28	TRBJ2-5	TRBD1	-	CASSLAGTGRETQYF	TGTGCCAGCAGTTTAGCCGGGACAGGTAGAGAGACCCAGTACTTC
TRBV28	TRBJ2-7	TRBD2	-	CASSHLAGILSYEQYF	TGTGCCAGCAGCCATCTAGCGGGGATCCTCTCCTACGAGCAGTACTTC
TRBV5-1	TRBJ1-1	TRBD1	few	CASSFDRGGAEAFF	TGCGCCAGCAGCTTCGACAGGGGTGGCGCTGAAGCTTTCTTT
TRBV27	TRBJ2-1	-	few	CASSSRGGSSYNEQFF	TGTGCCAGCAGTTCGAGAGGAGGGAGCTCCTACAATGAGCAGTTCTTC
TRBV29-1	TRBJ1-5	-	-	CSVVGQANQPQRF	TGCAGCGTTGTAGGGCAGGCTAATCAGCCCCAGCGTTTT
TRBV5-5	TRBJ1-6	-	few	CASSLRGDESPLHF	TGTGCCAGCAGCTTACGGGGGGATGAGTCACCCCTCCACTTT
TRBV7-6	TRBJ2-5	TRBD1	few	CASSLGTARETQYF	TGTGCCAGCAGCCTGGGGACAGCCAGGGAGACCCAGTACTTC
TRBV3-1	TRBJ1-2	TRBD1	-	CASSRRTGGMIYGYTF	TGTGCCAGCAGCCGGCGGACAGGCGGGATGATCTATGGCTACACCTTC
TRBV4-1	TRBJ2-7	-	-	CASSQEAYYSYEQYF	TGCGCCAGCAGCCAAGAAGCCTACTACTCCTACGAGCAGTACTTC
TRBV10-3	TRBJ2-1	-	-	CAIGTDVSGQFF	TGTGCCATTGGGACGGATGTGTCAGGTCAGTTCTTC
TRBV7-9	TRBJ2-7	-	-	CASSRQAGSYEQYF	TGTGCCAGCAGCCGACAGGCAGGAAGTTACGAGCAGTACTTC
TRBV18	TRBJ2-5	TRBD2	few	CASSSSGTSDQETQYF	TGTGCCAGCTCATCCTCCGGGACTAGCGACCAAGAGACCCAGTACTTC
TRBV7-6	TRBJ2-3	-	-	CASSLKGATTDTQYF	TGTGCCAGCAGCTTAAAAGGGGCCACCACAGATACGCAGTATTTT
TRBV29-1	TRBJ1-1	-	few	CSADGDFNTEAFF	TGCAGCGCCGACGGGGACTTTAACACTGAAGCTTTCTTT
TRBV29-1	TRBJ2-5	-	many	CSVRPGETQYF	TGCAGCGTCCGACCTGGGGAGACCCAGTACTTC
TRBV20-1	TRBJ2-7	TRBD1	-	CSARDRDSPSYEQYF	TGCAGTGCTAGAGACCGGGACAGCCCCTCCTACGAGCAGTACTTC
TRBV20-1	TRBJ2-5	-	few	CSAIAGTGGETQYF	TGCAGTGCTATAGCAGGGACCGGGGGAGAGACCCAGTACTTC